This is a list of T cell receptor beta chains from one sample in a study of post-analysis software for immune sequencing data. One entry per CDR3 protein results from TCRdb running MiXCR on the PCR reads. The data contain almost 700,000 distinct CDR3 sequences, approximately 59% of them singletons. Source material: blood. The receptors here all came from a girl aged 2-10 years with multiple sclerosis. Each CDR3 is given with its conserved first and last residue. Some rows have no size entry. The others give once, few or many, or a class for an expanded clone.

clone_size	v_call	cdr3_aa
few	TRBV27	CASSLTAQAEQYF
.	TRBV29-1	CSSSGGITYNEQFF
.	TRBV29-1	CSVDVFRGAEETQYF
few	TRBV6-1	CASSELGRGNTGELFF
.	TRBV9	CASSADGRPGPSSYNEQFF
.	TRBV13	CASSLLPQDHYNEQFF
.	TRBV4-2	CASSSRRPYYEQYF
few	TRBV20-1	CSASADLGELFF
once	TRBV12-3/TRBV12-4	CASSSLGDISYEQYF
.	TRBV28	CASSRPGPAYEQYF
.	TRBV12-3/TRBV12-4	CASSLTSGPGIYEQYF
once	TRBV12-3/TRBV12-4	CASRFRGVGADTQYF
once	TRBV4-3	CASSQDQGAEADTQYF
.	TRBV7-8	CASIGGANYGYTF
.	TRBV6-6	CASSPSGLAETFYEQFF
.	TRBV14	CASSQDRGRNTEAFF
few	TRBV10-1	CASSPAGAKNIQCF
few	TRBV5-1	CASSLVLGNEQFF
few	TRBV25-1	CASSEYRGSGANVLTF
few	TRBV29-1	CSVDGTGNYNEQFF
.	TRBV29-1	CSVEGLVAAVVSEQFF
.	TRBV6-2/TRBV6-3	CASSCAGLASYNEQFF
few	TRBV12-3/TRBV12-4	CASSLSLGEQYF
few	TRBV19	CASSRGSGPETQYF
few	TRBV12-3/TRBV12-4	CASSTPRGRETQYF
few	TRBV7-2	CASSLLRGKETQYF
.	TRBV20-1	CSASSDFGNTIYF
.	TRBV4-1	CASSQGTAWDIQYF
few	TRBV4-1	CASSQLAGVQETQYF
.	TRBV5-1	CASSLGPIRDRLYEQYF
once	TRBV3-1	CASSSFSRGVNTEAFF
.	TRBV11-2	CASRSGTHNEQYF
.	TRBV28	CASSLPGSTYEQYF
.	TRBV12-3/TRBV12-4	CASSPDVGEQYF
.	TRBV20-1	CSAYEAGLAKNIQYF